This record concerns one T cell receptor (beta chain) sequence. Some clones are missing from TCRdb's copy, which holds only in-frame ones; the method was immunoSEQ multiplex PCR. The sample includes under 100,000 clones, 88% of them seen just once. The sample comes from a study of control samples from healthy donors and cancer patients. The germline V gene encodes CDR1 SGDLS and CDR2 YYNGEE. Deletions cut 1 base from V and 5 bases from J, with 7 bases between. The CDR3 is 13 residues long. The chain has TRBV9 and TRBJ1-5; the D is unclear. The sequence was obtained from a woman in her 70s in good health. The sequenced sample consisted of blood. The DNA for the CDR3 is TGTGCCAGCAGCGTATCGGGTTATCAGCCCCAGCATTTT. Its translation is CASSVSGYQPQHF.